This entry concerns a single TCR beta chain. The antigen is not known. Original data processing: ImmunoSEQ junction-only sequences lacked quality scores, so their filtering differed. The data were produced by immunoSEQ multiplex PCR, yet TCRdb's version contains in-frame clones alone and is incomplete. The D gene and trimming were derived from the DNA, and the V and J assignments and clone size from that table. The sample lists more than 2 million clones, around 93% seen once, with 1.5% to 2% in the top ten. The sample belongs to a study of shared clonotypes between healthy human individuals. Whole-study findings and limits: Several donors held about 5.1% of naive CD4 clonotypes in common.

Naive CD8 isolation took CD45RO-negative cells positively selected for CCR7 and excluded terminally differentiated effector memory CD45RA+ cells. The sequence was obtained from a young man in good health. Some clones in this sample may be carry-over from other donors' samples. Sequencing was carried out using naive CD8+ T cells from PBMCs.

CDR3 nucleotide sequence: TGTGCCAGCAGCTTAGGGGTTGAGACCCAGTACTTC. Translating gives CASSLGVETQYF. This chain connects TRBV13 to TRBJ2-5; no firm D call. Germline loops: CDR1 PRHDT, CDR2 FYEKMQ (reference sequence). This CDR3 is 12 amino acids long. V dropped 0 bases and J dropped 5 bases, with 4 bases sitting between them.